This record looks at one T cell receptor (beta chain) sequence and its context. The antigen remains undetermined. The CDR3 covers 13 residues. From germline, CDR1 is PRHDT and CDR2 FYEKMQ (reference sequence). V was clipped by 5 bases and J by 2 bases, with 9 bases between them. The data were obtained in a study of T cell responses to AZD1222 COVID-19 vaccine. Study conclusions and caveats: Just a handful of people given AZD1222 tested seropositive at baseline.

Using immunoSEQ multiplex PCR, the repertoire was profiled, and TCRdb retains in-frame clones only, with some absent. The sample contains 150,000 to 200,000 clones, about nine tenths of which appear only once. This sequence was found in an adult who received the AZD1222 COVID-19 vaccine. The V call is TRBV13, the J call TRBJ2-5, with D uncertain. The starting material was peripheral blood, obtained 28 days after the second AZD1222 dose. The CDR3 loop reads CASSGMLQETQYF. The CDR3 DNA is TGTGCCAGCAGCGGCATGTTACAAGAGACCCAGTACTTC.